The sequence of this TCR beta chain was determined in a study of blood T cells in healthy people across ages. Each donor supplied about 9.6 milliliters of peripheral blood. A word on this clonotype: As yet, its antigen is unknown.

Combining a sample-barcoded 5' primer with a J-beta primer mix, a second PCR ran for 7 to 11 cycles. TCRdb redid the calling of the 5' RACE reads with MiXCR, one entry per CDR3 protein. The data hold 780,000 or so distinct CDR3 sequences, with just over 55% observed a single time. Regarding the study as a whole: Calculation of diversity from one million T cells yielded estimates considered to be underestimates.

This CDR3 contains 14 residues. Trimming cost V 6 bases and J 5 bases, with 20 bases left between them. Germline loops: CDR1 DFQATT, CDR2 SNEGSKA (reference sequence). The clonotype comes from a man in his forties in good health. The sequencing sample was made of blood. The rearrangement links TRBV20-1 to TRBJ2-7; a possible D gene is TRBD2 (6 bases). Here the CDR3 DNA reads TGCAGTGCCAGTAAAGCGGGCGTTAGGGACGAGCAGTACTTC. Translating it yields CSASKAGVRDEQYF.